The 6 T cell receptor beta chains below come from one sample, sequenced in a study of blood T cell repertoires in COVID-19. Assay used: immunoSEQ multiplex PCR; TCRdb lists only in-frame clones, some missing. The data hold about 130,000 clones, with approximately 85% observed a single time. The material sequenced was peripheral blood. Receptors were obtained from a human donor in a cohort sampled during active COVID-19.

The CDR3 here is CASSMREAIGGTDTQYF. CDR3 DNA: TGTGCCAGTAGTATGCGAGAGGCGATCGGGGGCACAGATACGCAGTATTTT. The chain links TRBV19 to TRBJ2-3, with D perhaps TRBD2 (5 bases). Trimming took 3 bases from V and 1 from J, leaving 17 bases between them. Germline CDR1 is LNHDA and CDR2 is SQIVND (reference sequence). There are 17 residues in the CDR3.

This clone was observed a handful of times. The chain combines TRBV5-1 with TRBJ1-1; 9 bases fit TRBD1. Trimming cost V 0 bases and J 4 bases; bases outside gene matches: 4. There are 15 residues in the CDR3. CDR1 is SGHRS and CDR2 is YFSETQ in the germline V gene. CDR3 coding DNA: TGCGCCAGCAGCTTGGGGTCGACAGGGGGCACTGAAGCTTTCTTT. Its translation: CASSLGSTGGTEAFF. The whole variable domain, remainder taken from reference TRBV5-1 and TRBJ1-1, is KAGVTQTPRYLIKTRGQQVTLSCSPISGHRSVSWYQQTPGQGLQFLFEYFSETQRNKGNFPGRFSGRQFSNSRSEMNVSTLELGDSALYLCASSLGSTGGTEAFFGQGTRLTVV.

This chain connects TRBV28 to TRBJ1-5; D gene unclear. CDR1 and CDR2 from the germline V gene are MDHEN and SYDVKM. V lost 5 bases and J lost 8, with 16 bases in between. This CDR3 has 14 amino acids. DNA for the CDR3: TGTGCCAGCAGTCCCCTCGGTCCCGAGAAGCCCCAGCATTTT. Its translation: CASSPLGPEKPQHF.

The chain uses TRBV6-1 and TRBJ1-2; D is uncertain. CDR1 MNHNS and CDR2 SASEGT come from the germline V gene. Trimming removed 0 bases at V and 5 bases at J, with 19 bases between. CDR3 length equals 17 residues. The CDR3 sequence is CASSEALGQTTIYGYTF. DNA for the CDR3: TGTGCCAGCAGTGAAGCGCTTGGCCAGACTACAATTTATGGCTACACCTTC.

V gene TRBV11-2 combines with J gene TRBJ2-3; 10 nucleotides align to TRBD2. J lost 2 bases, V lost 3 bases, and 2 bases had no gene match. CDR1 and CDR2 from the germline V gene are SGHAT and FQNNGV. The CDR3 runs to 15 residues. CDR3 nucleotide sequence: TGTGCCAGCAGCTTGAGCGGGGGGGACACAGATACGCAGTATTTT. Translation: CASSLSGGDTDTQYF.

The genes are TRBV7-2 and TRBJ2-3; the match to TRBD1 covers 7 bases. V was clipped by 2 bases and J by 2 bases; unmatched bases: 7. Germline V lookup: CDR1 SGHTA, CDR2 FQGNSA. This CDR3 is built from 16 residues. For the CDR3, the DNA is TGTGCCAGCAGCTTATCTCTGGGACAGCTCACAGATACGCAGTATTTT. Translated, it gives CASSLSLGQLTDTQYF.